A selection of T cell receptor beta chains follows, all from one sample in a study of shared clonotypes between healthy human individuals. Method: immunoSEQ multiplex PCR; TCRdb's copy keeps in-frame clones and lacks some. The data hold 600,000 to 750,000 clones, with less than 80% observed a single time. Sequencing was done on a sample of memory CD4+ T cells sorted from blood. The receptor source for this set is a woman aged 25 to 45 in good health. The CDR3 runs from the conserved cysteine through the conserved F or W. A D gene is named only where the DNA matches it firmly. The size entry is marked missing in some rows and otherwise reads once, few, many or a size class.

DNA,CDR3,J,V,size,D
TGTGCCAGCACCTCACACACGACTGGAAGCTACGAGCAGTACTTC,CASTSHTTGSYEQYF,TRBJ2-7,TRBV27,few,.
TGTGCCTGGATTTTCCAAAGGCGGGGGTCCACAGATACGCAGTATTTT,CAWIFQRRGSTDTQYF,TRBJ2-3,TRBV30,.,TRBD2
TGTGCCAGCAGCTTCGGGCCGCAAGAGACCCAGTACTTC,CASSFGPQETQYF,TRBJ2-5,TRBV7-3,.,.
TGTGCCAGCAGTGTGCAAGCGGGAGCGTCCTACGAGCAGTACTTC,CASSVQAGASYEQYF,TRBJ2-7,TRBV6-1,.,TRBD2
TGTGCCAGCACTCCCGGGAGTAGCACTTACTACAATGAGCAGTTCTTC,CASTPGSSTYYNEQFF,TRBJ2-1,TRBV7-9,.,.
TGTGCCAGCAGCGTACTAGCGGGAGATACAGATACGCAGTATTTT,CASSVLAGDTDTQYF,TRBJ2-3,TRBV9,.,TRBD2
TGTGCCAGCAGTCAACGGGACAGTCTGGAGTACTTC,CASSQRDSLEYF,TRBJ2-7,TRBV28,.,TRBD1
TGTGCCTGGAGTCCAACGCCGTCAGTTCCCAATCAGCCCCAGCATTTT,CAWSPTPSVPNQPQHF,TRBJ1-5,TRBV30,.,.
TGTGCCAGCAGTGACCTCGGACAGAGAGCCAAAAACATTCAGTACTTC,CASSDLGQRAKNIQYF,TRBJ2-4,TRBV2,.,.
TGTGCCAGCAGGCCCTCCGGGACAGGGGTCCACGAGCAGTACTTC,CASRPSGTGVHEQYF,TRBJ2-7,TRBV28,.,TRBD1
TGTGCCAGCAGAAGGACCGCCGGGACAGGGCCCACTGAAGCTTTCTTT,CASRRTAGTGPTEAFF,TRBJ1-1,TRBV27,.,TRBD1
TGTGCCAGCAGTGAAGCTGGCAGTTACTACGAGCAGTACTTC,CASSEAGSYYEQYF,TRBJ2-7,TRBV6-1,.,.
TGTGCCAGCAGCTTATGGGGGGACTCTGGAAACACCATATATTTT,CASSLWGDSGNTIYF,TRBJ1-3,TRBV11-2,.,.
TGTGCCAGTAGGGACGGGATTGAAGCTTTCTTT,CASRDGIEAFF,TRBJ1-1,TRBV19,.,.
TGTGCCAGTAGTATAGCAGGGGCGAACACTGAAGCTTTCTTT,CASSIAGANTEAFF,TRBJ1-1,TRBV19,.,.
TGTGCCAGCAGTGATGTCTTCGTTTTGGGACAGGGGGAAAACTACGAGCAGTACTTC,CASSDVFVLGQGENYEQYF,TRBJ2-7,TRBV2,.,TRBD1
TGTGCCACCAGCGGACTAGAGGGAGAGGTCTATGGCTACACCTTC,CATSGLEGEVYGYTF,TRBJ1-2,TRBV15,.,.
TGTGCCAGCAGTGACGGGACTAGCACCGGGGAGCTGTTTTTT,CASSDGTSTGELFF,TRBJ2-2,TRBV6-4,.,TRBD2
TGCGCCAGCAGCGCCGGACGGACAGGGGACGACACCGGGGAGCTGTTTTTT,CASSAGRTGDDTGELFF,TRBJ2-2,TRBV5-1,.,TRBD1
TGCAGCGTTGGGGAGACTAGCGGGAGCGACGAGCAGTACTTC,CSVGETSGSDEQYF,TRBJ2-7,TRBV29-1,once,TRBD2